One sample yielded the 27 T cell receptor beta chains listed below, sequenced in a study of shared clonotypes between healthy human individuals. Using immunoSEQ multiplex PCR, the repertoire was profiled, and TCRdb retains in-frame clones only, with some absent. The sample contains about 2 million clones, 95% of which appear only once. Sequenced material: naive CD4+ T cells sorted from blood. The subset: CD45RA+ positively selected. These TCRs come from a man younger than 35 in good health.

V is TRBV5-1 and J is TRBJ1-2, with TRBD1 as a possible D gene (5 bases). Germline CDR1 SGHRS, CDR2 YFSETQ. V shed 3 bases and J shed 0 bases, with 12 bases lying between them. The CDR3 is made up of 15 amino acids. The CDR3 nucleotides read TGCGCCAGCAGCTCCGGGCCGGGGGCTAACTATGGCTACACCTTC. This gives the protein CASSSGPGANYGYTF.

This chain links TRBV19 with TRBJ1-6, with D tentatively TRBD1 (5 bases). CDR3 length: 14 residues. CDR1 is LNHDA, CDR2 SQIVND, per germline (reference sequence). The ends were cut back, 4 bases at V and 8 bases at J, with 12 bases in the middle. CDR3 amino acids: CASSTAGSDSPLHF. The CDR3 DNA reads as TGTGCCAGTAGTACGGCAGGGTCTGATTCACCCCTCCACTTT.

The J gene is TRBJ2-3, the V gene TRBV9, with TRBD2 identical over 7 bases. Germline values: CDR1 SGDLS, CDR2 YYNGEE. There are 15 residues in the CDR3. Germline trimming cut 4 bases from V and 3 bases from J; bases unmatched to any gene: 8. The CDR3 here is CASSPSGIRTDTQYF. The CDR3 bases are TGTGCCAGCAGCCCGAGCGGGATTAGGACAGATACGCAGTATTTT.

In this sample, this clone turned up once. CDR3 bases: TGTGCCAGTAGTATCCAGGCGAGCTCTGGAAACACCATATATTTT. This encodes CASSIQASSGNTIYF. This chain uses TRBV19 with TRBJ1-3; D is uncertain. V lost 3 bases to trimming and J lost 0 bases, with 9 bases between them. Per the germline V gene, CDR1 is LNHDA and CDR2 is SQIVND (reference sequence). This CDR3 is 15 amino acids long. The variable domain in full, completed from reference TRBV19 and TRBJ1-3, reads DGGITQSPKYLFRKEGQNVTLSCEQNLNHDAMYWYRQDPGQGLRLIYYSQIVNDFQKGDIAEGYSVSREKKESFPLTVTSAQKNPTAFYLCASSIQASSGNTIYFGEGSWLTVV.

This rearrangement joins TRBV5-1 to TRBJ2-7; D is possibly TRBD1 (6 bases). Between the trimmed V and J ends, which lost 2 bases and 2 bases, there was a span of 20 bases. This CDR3 has 17 amino acids. The germline gives CDR1 SGHRS, CDR2 YFSETQ. CDR3 region: CASSFKANNRVPYEQYF. CDR3 in DNA: TGCGCCAGCAGCTTTAAGGCCAATAACAGGGTCCCCTACGAGCAGTACTTC. The variable domain in full, with the rest retrieved from reference TRBV5-1 and TRBJ2-7, is KAGVTQTPRYLIKTRGQQVTLSCSPISGHRSVSWYQQTPGQGLQFLFEYFSETQRNKGNFPGRFSGRQFSNSRSEMNVSTLELGDSALYLCASSFKANNRVPYEQYFGPGTRLTVT.

V gene TRBV6-1 combines with J gene TRBJ2-7, with 7 bases identical to TRBD1. The CDR3 is 15 amino acids. The junction had 8 bases not matched to a gene; V was cut back by 4 bases and J by 2 bases. Germline CDR1 MNHNS, CDR2 SASEGT. Here the CDR3 DNA reads TGTGCCAGCAGTGTGTCCGTGCAGGGGGCCTACGAGCAGTACTTC. It translates to CASSVSVQGAYEQYF.

The chain combines TRBV19 with TRBJ1-5, with TRBD1 identical over 8 bases. Germline trimming cut 5 bases from V and 7 bases from J; bases unmatched to any gene: 7. The CDR3 totals 14 residues. Germline CDR1 is LNHDA and CDR2 is SQIVND (reference sequence). The CDR3 sequence: CASSYRGANQPQHF. Here the CDR3 DNA reads TGTGCCAGTAGTTACAGGGGGGCCAACCAGCCCCAGCATTTT.

The chain uses TRBV29-1 and TRBJ2-3; D uncertain. Germline CDR1 reads SQVTM; CDR2 reads ANQGSEA. The CDR3 extends over 13 amino acids. The V and J ends lost 8 bases and 0 bases respectively, with 12 bases between them. The CDR3 DNA is TGCAGCACTCGCCGTGGTAGCACAGATACGCAGTATTTT. Translated, it gives CSTRRGSTDTQYF.

As regards this clone: The same CDR3 also results from other DNA sequences found in this sample. The V call is TRBV29-1, the J call TRBJ2-5; the D gene is possibly TRBD1 (6 bases). Per germline, CDR1 SQVTM and CDR2 ANQGSEA. This CDR3 comprises 12 residues. Trimming pared 2 bases from V and 5 bases from J, leaving 9 bases between. The CDR3 nucleotides read TGCAGCGTTGAATCAGGGGCGGAGACCCAGTACTTC. Protein sequence: CSVESGAETQYF.

The chain recombines TRBV28 with TRBJ2-1, with 8 nucleotides matching TRBD2. Trimming cost V 5 bases and J 4 bases; bases outside gene matches: 10. The CDR3 consists of 16 residues. Per the germline V gene, CDR1 is MDHEN and CDR2 is SYDVKM. The CDR3 DNA reads as TGTGCCAGCAGTCCCCGGGGGGGGGCAAGGTACAATGAGCAGTTCTTC. Encoded protein: CASSPRGGARYNEQFF.

This clone came up a few times. The V call is TRBV19, the J call TRBJ1-1; tentative D call: TRBD1 (6 bases). The CDR3 runs to 14 residues. The germline V gene encodes CDR1 LNHDA and CDR2 SQIVND (reference sequence). Trimming removed 4 bases at V and 1 base at J, with 10 bases between. DNA for the CDR3: TGTGCCAGTAGTAAACAGGGCCAGAACACTGAAGCTTTCTTT. It codes for CASSKQGQNTEAFF.

V is TRBV6-5 and J is TRBJ1-3; D is possibly TRBD1 (6 bases). The CDR3 length is 15 residues. Germline V gives CDR1 MNHEY, CDR2 SVGAGI. V lost 4 bases to trimming and J lost 2 bases, with 12 bases between them. This chain's CDR3 is CASSSQGIAGNTIYF. CDR3 bases: TGTGCCAGCAGTTCTCAGGGGATAGCTGGAAACACCATATATTTT.

This clone appeared once. The rearrangement uses TRBV19 and TRBJ1-5; D unclear. The CDR3 runs 16 residues. Germline lookup yields CDR1 LNHDA and CDR2 SQIVND (reference sequence). Trimming shortened V by 4 bases and J by 3 bases, and 16 bases separated the two germline ends. The CDR3 protein is CASSTYSGVLNQPQHF. In nucleotides, the CDR3 is TGTGCCAGTAGTACCTATTCCGGGGTCCTCAATCAGCCCCAGCATTTT.

The chain uses TRBV19 and TRBJ1-1; no clear D gene. CDR3 length: 11 amino acids. The V gene lost 6 bases and the J gene lost 4 bases, with 6 bases spanning the gap. The germline V gene has CDR1 LNHDA and CDR2 SQIVND (reference sequence). The CDR3: CASRTFTEAFF. The CDR3 DNA sequence: TGTGCCAGTAGAACATTCACTGAAGCTTTCTTT.

V is TRBV19 and J is TRBJ1-2; 9 bases line up with TRBD1. The CDR3 consists of 13 residues. Germline V gene sequence: CDR1 LNHDA, CDR2 SQIVND (reference sequence). With V trimmed by 6 bases and J by 2 bases, 1 base remained unmatched. This chain's CDR3 is CASRTGGNYGYTF. Written as DNA, the CDR3 is TGTGCCAGTAGGACAGGGGGAAACTATGGCTACACCTTC.

The count of this clone is one. The chain uses TRBV6-6 and TRBJ2-3; TRBD2 agrees at 7 bases. CDR1 and CDR2 (germline): MNHNY, SVGAGI (reference sequence). This CDR3 comprises 15 residues. Trimming cost V 5 bases and J 3 bases; bases outside gene matches: 8. CDR3 sequence reads: CASSPEGRGTDTQYF. The CDR3 region has the DNA TGTGCCAGCAGTCCCGAGGGGCGGGGGACAGATACGCAGTATTTT.

The V and J genes are TRBV10-1 and TRBJ1-1; TRBD1 is a possible D gene (5 bases). This CDR3 comprises 14 residues. Germline values: CDR1 WNHNN, CDR2 SYGVQD (reference sequence). Trimming took 6 bases from V and 6 from J, leaving 17 bases between them. The CDR3 nucleotides read TGCGCCAGCAGCCCACAGGCAGGAGGACCTGAAGCTTTCTTT. This gives the protein CASSPQAGGPEAFF.

The chain links TRBV6-1 to TRBJ1-3; the D is unclear. V gave up 0 bases and J gave up 7 bases, with 4 bases separating them. The CDR3 runs 12 residues. CDR1 is MNHNS, CDR2 SASEGT, per germline. Here the CDR3 DNA reads TGTGCCAGCAGTGAAGCGGACAACACCATATATTTT. It specifies CASSEADNTIYF.

A word on this clone: This sample also contains other DNA sequences that code for the same CDR3. The chain uses TRBV30 and TRBJ1-6; TRBD1 matches at 8 bases. Germline V CDR1 and CDR2: GTSNPN, SVGIG (reference sequence). The CDR3 totals 13 residues. Trimming at V came to 4 bases and at J to 10 bases, leaving 6 bases not matched to a gene. CDR3 in DNA: TGTGCCTGGACTGGGACAGGAACATCACCCCTCCACTTT. It translates to CAWTGTGTSPLHF.

This chain uses TRBV7-9 with TRBJ2-4; no clear D. Between the trimmed V and J ends, which lost 1 base and 6 bases, there was a span of 7 bases. The CDR3 covers 13 residues. From germline, CDR1 is SEHNR and CDR2 FQNEAQ (reference sequence). The CDR3 DNA reads TGTGCCAGCAGCTTAGTAGTCCCAAACATTCAGTACTTC. Protein: CASSLVVPNIQYF.

As DNA, the CDR3 is TGTGCCAGCAGCTCCACGAGAAAGGGACCGGCCTACGAGCAGTACTTC. As protein: CASSSTRKGPAYEQYF. The chain couples TRBV7-2 to TRBJ2-7; D could derive from TRBD1 or TRBD2 (5 bases each). Trimming removed 4 bases from V and 2 bases from J, with 18 bases in between. In germline, CDR1 is SGHTA, CDR2 FQGNSA. The CDR3 covers 16 residues.

V and J are TRBV7-2 and TRBJ1-1; no clear D. The germline V and J ends were trimmed by 2 bases and 0 bases, with 4 bases remaining between them. Per the germline V gene, CDR1 is SGHTA and CDR2 is FQGNSA. The CDR3 length is 13 residues. CDR3 protein: CASSLKVNTEAFF. The CDR3 DNA reads as TGTGCCAGCAGCTTAAAGGTGAACACTGAAGCTTTCTTT. The full variable domain, in which reference TRBV7-2 and TRBJ1-1 provide the parts outside the CDR3, is GAGVSQSPSNKVTEKGKDVELRCDPISGHTALYWYRQSLGQGLEFLIYFQGNSAPDKSGLPSDRFSAERTGGSVSTLTIQRTQQEDSAVYLCASSLKVNTEAFFGQGTRLTVV.

The chain combines TRBV6-1 with TRBJ2-1; 9 bases align to TRBD2. Trimming removed 10 bases from V and 9 bases from J; junction bases left unmatched: 10. This CDR3 region has 13 residues. CDR1 is MNHNS and CDR2 is SASEGT in the germline V gene. The DNA for the CDR3 is TGTGCCACCACGCGGACTAGCGTCACTGAGCAGTTCTTC. It specifies CATTRTSVTEQFF.

The rearrangement joins TRBV7-2 to TRBJ1-5; a weak D match, TRBD1 (6 bases). This CDR3 region has 16 residues. Trimming removed 5 bases from V and 3 bases from J, with 17 bases in between. Germline values: CDR1 SGHTA, CDR2 FQGNSA. CDR3 loop: CASSLHAGQLNQPQHF. The CDR3 nucleotides are TGTGCCAGCAGCCTCCATGCCGGACAGCTCAATCAGCCCCAGCATTTT.

For the CDR3, the DNA is TGTGCCAGCAGCTTAAGGACAGGGGGCACCGGGGAGCTGTTTTTT. It is translated as CASSLRTGGTGELFF. The V gene is TRBV7-3, the J gene TRBJ2-2; 10 bases match TRBD1. V gave up 1 base and J gave up 4 bases; unmatched junction bases: 0. CDR1 is SGHTA, CDR2 FQGTGA, per germline. This CDR3 comprises 15 residues.

This clone was detected once. This rearrangement joins TRBV7-6 to TRBJ1-3, with a possible D match to TRBD1 (5 bases). Germline V gives CDR1 SGHVS, CDR2 FNYEAQ. Trimming stripped 1 base from V and 2 bases from J, with 12 bases between. The CDR3 spans 16 residues. In DNA form, the CDR3 reads TGTGCCAGCAGCTTAGGGTCGGGGCCGGCTGGAAACACCATATATTTT. Protein: CASSLGSGPAGNTIYF.

This rearrangement joins TRBV5-1 to TRBJ2-7, with D possibly matching TRBD2 (6 bases). Trimming removed 0 bases at V and 7 bases at J, with 20 bases between. The length of the CDR3 is 16 residues. In germline, CDR1 is SGHRS, CDR2 YFSETQ. The CDR3 protein is CASSLDPATPGREQYF. The DNA for the CDR3 is TGCGCCAGCAGCTTGGACCCGGCAACACCCGGGAGAGAGCAGTACTTC.